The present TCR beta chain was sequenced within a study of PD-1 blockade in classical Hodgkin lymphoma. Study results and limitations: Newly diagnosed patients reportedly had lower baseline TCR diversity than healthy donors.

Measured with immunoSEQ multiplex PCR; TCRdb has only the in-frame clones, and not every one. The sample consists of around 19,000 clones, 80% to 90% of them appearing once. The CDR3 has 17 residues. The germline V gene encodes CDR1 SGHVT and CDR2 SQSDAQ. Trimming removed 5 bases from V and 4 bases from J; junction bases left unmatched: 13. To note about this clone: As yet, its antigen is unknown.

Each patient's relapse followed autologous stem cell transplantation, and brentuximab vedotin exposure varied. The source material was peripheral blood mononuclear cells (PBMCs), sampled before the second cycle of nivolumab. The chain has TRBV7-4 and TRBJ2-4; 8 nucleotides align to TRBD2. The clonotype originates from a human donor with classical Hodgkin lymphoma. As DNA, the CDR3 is TGTGCCAGCAGCGTAAAGGGACACGGGAGGGGGAAAAACATTCAGTACTTC. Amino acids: CASSVKGHGRGKNIQYF.